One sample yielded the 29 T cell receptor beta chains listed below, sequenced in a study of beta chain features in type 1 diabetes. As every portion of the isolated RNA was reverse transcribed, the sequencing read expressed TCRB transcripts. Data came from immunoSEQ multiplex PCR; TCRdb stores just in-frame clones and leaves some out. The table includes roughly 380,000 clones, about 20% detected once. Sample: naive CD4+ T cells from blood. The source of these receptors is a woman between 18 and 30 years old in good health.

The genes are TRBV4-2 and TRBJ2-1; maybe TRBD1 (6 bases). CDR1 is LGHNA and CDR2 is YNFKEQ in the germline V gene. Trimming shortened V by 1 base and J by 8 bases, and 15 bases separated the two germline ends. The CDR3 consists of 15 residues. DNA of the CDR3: TGTGCCAGCAGCCAAGCTCTAGGGGGTGGGGATGAGCAGTTCTTC. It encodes CASSQALGGGDEQFF.

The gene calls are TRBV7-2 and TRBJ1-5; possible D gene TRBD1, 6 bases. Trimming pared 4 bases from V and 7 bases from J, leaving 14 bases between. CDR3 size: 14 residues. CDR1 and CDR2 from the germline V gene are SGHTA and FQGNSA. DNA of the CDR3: TGTGCCAGCAGCTCAAGGCAGGGACACCAGCCCCAGCATTTT. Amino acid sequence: CASSSRQGHQPQHF.

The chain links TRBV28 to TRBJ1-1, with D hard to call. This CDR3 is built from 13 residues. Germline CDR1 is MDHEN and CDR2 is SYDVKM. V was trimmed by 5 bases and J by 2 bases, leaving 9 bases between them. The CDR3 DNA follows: TGTGCCAGCAGTCCAGGAAGCAACACTGAAGCTTTCTTT. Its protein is CASSPGSNTEAFF.

CDR3 sequence: CASSLMEVSGYTF. Here the CDR3 DNA reads TGTGCCAGCAGCTTAATGGAGGTCTCTGGCTACACCTTC. J is TRBJ1-2 and V is TRBV7-9; D unresolved. CDR3 size: 13 residues. Trimming stripped 2 bases from V and 7 bases from J, with 11 bases between. CDR1 is SEHNR and CDR2 is FQNEAQ in the germline V gene (reference sequence).

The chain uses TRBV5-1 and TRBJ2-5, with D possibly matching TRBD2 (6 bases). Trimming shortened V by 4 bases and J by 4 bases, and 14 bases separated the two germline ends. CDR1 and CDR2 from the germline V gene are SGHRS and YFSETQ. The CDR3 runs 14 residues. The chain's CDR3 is CASSAPGGSETQYF. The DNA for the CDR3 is TGCGCCAGCAGCGCCCCAGGAGGGTCAGAGACCCAGTACTTC.

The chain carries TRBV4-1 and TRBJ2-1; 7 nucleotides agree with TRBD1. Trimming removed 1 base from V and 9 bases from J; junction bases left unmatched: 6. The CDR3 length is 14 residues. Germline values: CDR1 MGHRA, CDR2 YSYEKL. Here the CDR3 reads CASSQGDRDGEQFF. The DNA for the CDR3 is TGCGCCAGCAGCCAAGGAGACAGGGATGGTGAGCAGTTCTTC.

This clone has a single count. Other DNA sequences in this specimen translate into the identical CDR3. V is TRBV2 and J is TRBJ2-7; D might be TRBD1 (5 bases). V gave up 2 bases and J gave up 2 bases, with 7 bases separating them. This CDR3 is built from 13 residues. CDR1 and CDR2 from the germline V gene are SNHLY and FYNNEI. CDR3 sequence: CASSEQGAYEQYF. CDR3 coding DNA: TGTGCCAGCAGTGAACAGGGCGCCTACGAGCAGTACTTC.

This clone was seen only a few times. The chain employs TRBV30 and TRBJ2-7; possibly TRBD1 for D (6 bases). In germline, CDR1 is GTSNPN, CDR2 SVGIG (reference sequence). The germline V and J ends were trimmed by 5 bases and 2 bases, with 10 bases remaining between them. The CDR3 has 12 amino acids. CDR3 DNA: TGTGCCTGGTCGGGACAAACCTACGAGCAGTACTTC. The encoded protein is CAWSGQTYEQYF.

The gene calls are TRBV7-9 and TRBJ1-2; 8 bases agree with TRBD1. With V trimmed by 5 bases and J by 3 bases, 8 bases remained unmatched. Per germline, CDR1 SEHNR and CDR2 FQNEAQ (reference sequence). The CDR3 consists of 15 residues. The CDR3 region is CASSLGQGHYYGYTF. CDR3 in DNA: TGTGCCAGCAGCCTCGGACAGGGACATTACTATGGCTACACCTTC.

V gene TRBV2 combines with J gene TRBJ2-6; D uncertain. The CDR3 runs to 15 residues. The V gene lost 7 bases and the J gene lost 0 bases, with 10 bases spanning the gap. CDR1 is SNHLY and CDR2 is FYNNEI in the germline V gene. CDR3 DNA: TGTGCCAGCACAATACAGCACTCTGGGGCCAACGTCCTGACTTTC. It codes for CASTIQHSGANVLTF.

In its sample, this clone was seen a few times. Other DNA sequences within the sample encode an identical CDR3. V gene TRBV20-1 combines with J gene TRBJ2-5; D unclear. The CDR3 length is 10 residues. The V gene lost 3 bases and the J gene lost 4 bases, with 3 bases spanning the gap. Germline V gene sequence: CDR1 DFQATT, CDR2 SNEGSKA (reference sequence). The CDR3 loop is CSARRETQYF. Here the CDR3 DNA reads TGCAGTGCTAGGCGAGAGACCCAGTACTTC.

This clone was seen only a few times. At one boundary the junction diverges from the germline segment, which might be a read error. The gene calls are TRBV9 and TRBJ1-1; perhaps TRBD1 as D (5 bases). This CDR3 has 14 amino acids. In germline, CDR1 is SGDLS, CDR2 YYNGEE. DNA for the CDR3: TGTGCCAGCAGCGTAGATAATGCGGGGACTGGAGCTTTCTTT. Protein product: CASSVDNAGTGAFF.

CDR3 protein: CATQGLAGVLEQYF. In DNA form, the CDR3 reads TGTGCCACTCAGGGACTAGCGGGAGTCCTGGAGCAGTACTTC. The V and J genes are TRBV10-3 and TRBJ2-7; TRBD2 agrees at 14 bases. CDR1 ENHRY and CDR2 SYGVKD come from the germline V gene. The junction had 9 bases not matched to a gene; V was cut back by 10 bases and J by 7 bases. This CDR3 contains 14 residues.

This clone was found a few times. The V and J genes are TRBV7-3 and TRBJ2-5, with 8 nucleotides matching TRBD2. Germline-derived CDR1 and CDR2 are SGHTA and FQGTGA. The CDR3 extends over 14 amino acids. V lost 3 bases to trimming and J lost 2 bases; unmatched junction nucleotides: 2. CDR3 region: CASSFAGGQETQYF. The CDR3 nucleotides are TGTGCCAGCAGCTTTGCGGGGGGTCAAGAGACCCAGTACTTC.

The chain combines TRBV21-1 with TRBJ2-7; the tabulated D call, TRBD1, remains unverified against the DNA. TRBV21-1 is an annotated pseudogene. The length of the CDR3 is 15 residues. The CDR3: CASSRSRVPVRGQYF. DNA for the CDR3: TGTGCCAGCAGCAGGAGTAGAGTGCCGGTAAGGGGGCAGTACTTC.

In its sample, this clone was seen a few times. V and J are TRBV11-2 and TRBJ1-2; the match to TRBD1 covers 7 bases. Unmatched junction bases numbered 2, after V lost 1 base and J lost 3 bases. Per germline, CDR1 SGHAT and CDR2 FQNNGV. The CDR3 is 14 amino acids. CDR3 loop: CASSLAGTDYGYTF. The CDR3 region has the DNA TGTGCCAGCAGCTTAGCCGGGACAGACTATGGCTACACCTTC.

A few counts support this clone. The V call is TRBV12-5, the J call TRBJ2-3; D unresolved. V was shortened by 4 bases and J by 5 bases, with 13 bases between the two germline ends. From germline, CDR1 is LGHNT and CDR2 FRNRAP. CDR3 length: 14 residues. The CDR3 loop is CASGSPPSVDTQYF. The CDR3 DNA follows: TGTGCTAGTGGTTCTCCACCGTCAGTAGATACGCAGTATTTT. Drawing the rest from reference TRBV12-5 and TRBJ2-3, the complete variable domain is DARVTQTPRHKVTEMGQEVTMRCQPILGHNTVFWYRQTMMQGLELLAYFRNRAPLDDSGMPKDRFSAEMPDATLATLKIQPSEPRDSAVYFCASGSPPSVDTQYFGPGTRLTVL.

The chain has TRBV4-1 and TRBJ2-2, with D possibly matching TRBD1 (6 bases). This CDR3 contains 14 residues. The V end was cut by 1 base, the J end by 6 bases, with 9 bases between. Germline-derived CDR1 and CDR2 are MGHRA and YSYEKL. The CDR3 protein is CASSQGTAPGELFF. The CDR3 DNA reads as TGCGCCAGCAGCCAAGGGACAGCACCCGGGGAGCTGTTTTTT.

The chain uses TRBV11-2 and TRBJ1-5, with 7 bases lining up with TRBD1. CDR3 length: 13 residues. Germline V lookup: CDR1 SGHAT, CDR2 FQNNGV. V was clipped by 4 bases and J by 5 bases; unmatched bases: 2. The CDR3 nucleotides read TGTGCCAGCAGCTCAGACAGGGATCAGCCCCAGCATTTT. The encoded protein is CASSSDRDQPQHF.

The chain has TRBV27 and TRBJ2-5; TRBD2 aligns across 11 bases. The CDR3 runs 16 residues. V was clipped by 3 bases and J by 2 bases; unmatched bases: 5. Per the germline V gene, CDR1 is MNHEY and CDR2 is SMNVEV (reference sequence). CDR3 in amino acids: CASSLTSGALQETQYF. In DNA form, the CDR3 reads TGTGCCAGCAGTTTGACTAGCGGGGCTTTACAAGAGACCCAGTACTTC.

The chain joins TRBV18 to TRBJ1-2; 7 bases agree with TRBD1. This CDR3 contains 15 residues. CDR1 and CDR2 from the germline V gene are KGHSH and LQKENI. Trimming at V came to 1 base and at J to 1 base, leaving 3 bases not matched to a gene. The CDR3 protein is CASSPQDRSNYGYTF. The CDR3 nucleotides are TGTGCCAGCTCACCACAGGACAGGAGTAACTATGGCTACACCTTC.

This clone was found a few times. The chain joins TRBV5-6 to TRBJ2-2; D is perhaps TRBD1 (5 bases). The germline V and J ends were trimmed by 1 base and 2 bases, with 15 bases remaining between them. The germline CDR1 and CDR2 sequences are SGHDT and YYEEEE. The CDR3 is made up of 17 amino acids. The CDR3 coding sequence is TGTGCCAGCAGCTTGATTTTGGACACCTTCAACACCGGGGAGCTGTTTTTT. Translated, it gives CASSLILDTFNTGELFF.

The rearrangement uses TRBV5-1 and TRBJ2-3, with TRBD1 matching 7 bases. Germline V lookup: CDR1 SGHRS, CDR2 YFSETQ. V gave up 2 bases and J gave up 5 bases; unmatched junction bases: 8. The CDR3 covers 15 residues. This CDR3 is CASSFQGVTGDTQYF. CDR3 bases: TGCGCCAGCAGCTTCCAGGGGGTAACAGGAGATACGCAGTATTTT.

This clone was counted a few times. CDR3 sequence: CASKIAGLETQYF. CDR3 DNA sequence: TGTGCCAGCAAGATCGCAGGGCTAGAGACCCAGTACTTC. This chain connects TRBV2 to TRBJ2-5; the D gene is possibly TRBD1 (5 bases). Germline CDR1 SNHLY, CDR2 FYNNEI. With 7 bases removed from V and 4 bases from J, the gap between germline ends came to 13 bases. This CDR3 spans 13 amino acids.

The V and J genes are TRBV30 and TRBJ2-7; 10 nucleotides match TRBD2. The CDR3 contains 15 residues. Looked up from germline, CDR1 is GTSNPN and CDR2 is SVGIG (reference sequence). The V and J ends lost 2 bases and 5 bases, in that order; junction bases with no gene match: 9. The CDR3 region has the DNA TGTGCCTGGAGTCCCGCCCTAGCGGGAGTCCACGAGCAGTACTTC. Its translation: CAWSPALAGVHEQYF.

The CDR3 DNA sequence: TGTGCCTGGAGTATCGGGTCAGGGGGTGGCTACACCTTC. Encoded protein: CAWSIGSGGGYTF. The chain employs TRBV30 and TRBJ1-2, with 7 bases aligning to TRBD1. The CDR3 runs 13 residues. Germline-derived CDR1 and CDR2 are GTSNPN and SVGIG (reference sequence). Trimming took 2 bases from V and 7 from J; bases not matched to a gene: 7.

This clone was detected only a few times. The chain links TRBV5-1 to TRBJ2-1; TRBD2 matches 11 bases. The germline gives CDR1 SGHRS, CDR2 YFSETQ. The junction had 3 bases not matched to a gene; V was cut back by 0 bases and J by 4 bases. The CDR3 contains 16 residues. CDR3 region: CASSLAGTSGYNEQFF. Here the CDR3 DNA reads TGCGCCAGCAGCTTGGCCGGGACTAGCGGTTACAATGAGCAGTTCTTC.

CDR3 bases: TGTGCCAGCAGCTTAGCCGGAGGGAGGGAGTATTTT. As protein: CASSLAGGREYF. This sequence joins TRBV7-2 and TRBJ2-3; 7 bases match TRBD2. The CDR3 is made up of 12 amino acids. CDR1 is SGHTA, CDR2 FQGNSA, per germline. Unmatched junction bases numbered 4, after V lost 0 bases and J lost 13 bases. Full variable domain (remainder filled in from reference TRBV7-2 and TRBJ2-3): GAGVSQSPSNKVTEKGKDVELRCDPISGHTALYWYRQSLGQGLEFLIYFQGNSAPDKSGLPSDRFSAERTGGSVSTLTIQRTQQEDSAVYLCASSLAGGREYFGPGTRLTVL.

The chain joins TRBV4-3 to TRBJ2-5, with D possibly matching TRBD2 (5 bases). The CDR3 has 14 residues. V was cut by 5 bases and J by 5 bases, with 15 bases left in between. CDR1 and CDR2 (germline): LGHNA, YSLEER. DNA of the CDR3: TGCGCCAGCAGCTCCGTCCGGGGTGCGGAGACCCAGTACTTC. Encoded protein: CASSSVRGAETQYF.